These 10 T cell receptor beta chains share one sample of origin, sequenced in a study of T-cell memory formation after mild COVID-19. TCRdb re-derived calls from the 5' RACE reads in MiXCR, one entry per CDR3 protein. This table has about 280,000 distinct CDR3 sequences, around 8% appearing once. The sequenced sample was PBMCs or a T cell subset sorted from them (not recorded which). These receptors came from a man between 18 and 29 years old who had mild COVID-19 (a few samples of this study predate the infection). Cell type and time point are not known.

This clonotype was found a few times. The chain has TRBV5-1 and TRBJ2-2, with TRBD2 identical over 7 bases. Germline CDR1 and CDR2: SGHRS and YFSETQ. The CDR3 is made up of 15 amino acids. V lost 2 bases, J lost 7 bases, and 8 bases stayed unmatched. This CDR3 reads CASSFEGGEHGELFF. The CDR3 DNA is TGCGCCAGCAGCTTTGAGGGAGGGGAACACGGGGAGCTGTTTTTT.

The sample holds a few counts of this clonotype. The rearrangement links TRBV12-3 or TRBV12-4 to TRBJ2-7, with 8 bases that match TRBD2. This CDR3 contains 17 residues. The J segment lost 6 bases and the V segment lost 3 bases, leaving 16 bases of the junction unmatched. This CDR3 reads CASSFRLFGRGSGEQYF. The CDR3 nucleotides are TGTGCCAGCAGTTTTCGGCTGTTCGGGAGGGGGTCGGGCGAGCAGTACTTC.

In this sample, this clonotype turned up a few times. The chain carries TRBV12-3 or TRBV12-4 and TRBJ2-7; tentatively, D is TRBD1 (5 bases). Trimming took 5 bases from V and 3 from J, leaving 14 bases between them. CDR3 length equals 14 residues. The CDR3 reads CASSLGAGIYEQYF. CDR3 nucleotide sequence: TGTGCCAGCAGTCTTGGGGCAGGGATCTACGAGCAGTACTTC.

The rearrangement uses TRBV20-1 and TRBJ2-1; 9 bases are a match to TRBD2. The V segment lost 2 bases and the J segment 7 bases; nucleotides outside the gene matches: 3. Germline V gene lookup returns CDR1 DFQATT and CDR2 SNEGSKA (reference sequence). CDR3 size: 13 residues. The DNA of the CDR3 is TGCAGTGCTAGACTAGCGGGGCGGAATGAGCAGTTCTTC. As protein: CSARLAGRNEQFF.

The rearrangement uses TRBV5-4 and TRBJ2-7; a weak D match, TRBD1 (5 bases). This CDR3 has 13 amino acids. V was trimmed by 1 base and J by 6 bases, leaving 11 bases between them. The germline V gene has CDR1 SGHNT and CDR2 YYREEE (reference sequence). This chain's CDR3 is CASSLNQGTEQYF. The CDR3 DNA follows: TGTGCCAGCAGCTTGAATCAGGGAACCGAGCAGTACTTC.

The table lists this clonotype with many counts. The chain is built from TRBV5-1 and TRBJ2-5; TRBD1 agrees at 9 bases. CDR1 is SGHRS and CDR2 is YFSETQ in the germline V gene. J gave up 4 bases and V 4 bases, and 5 bases lay outside the gene matches. The CDR3 contains 14 residues. CDR3 loop: CASSAGTGLETQYF. The CDR3 DNA reads as TGCGCCAGCAGCGCGGGGACAGGGTTAGAGACCCAGTACTTC. Supplemented by reference TRBV5-1 and TRBJ2-5, the full variable domain reads KAGVTQTPRYLIKTRGQQVTLSCSPISGHRSVSWYQQTPGQGLQFLFEYFSETQRNKGNFPGRFSGRQFSNSRSEMNVSTLELGDSALYLCASSAGTGLETQYFGPGTRLLVL.

The J gene is TRBJ2-2, the V gene TRBV24-1; 8 positions agree with TRBD1. This CDR3 spans 17 amino acids. The germline V gene has CDR1 KGHDR and CDR2 SFDVKD. Trimming at V came to 3 bases and at J to 3 bases, leaving 8 bases not matched to a gene. In DNA, the CDR3 is TGTGCCACCAGTGATCCCCGGACAGGGTCCCACACCGGGGAGCTGTTTTTT. It encodes CATSDPRTGSHTGELFF.

V and J are TRBV4-3 and TRBJ1-4; no clear D gene. The germline V gene has CDR1 LGHNA and CDR2 YSLEER. The ends were cut back, 3 bases at V and 8 bases at J, with 13 bases in the middle. The CDR3 consists of 14 residues. CDR3 in amino acids: CASSQEGFTEKLFF. The CDR3 DNA reads TGCGCCAGCAGCCAGGAAGGGTTTACGGAAAAACTGTTTTTT.

This clonotype was seen many times. The chain uses TRBV7-9 and TRBJ1-2, with D unclear. The CDR3 spans 15 residues. Trimming pared 5 bases from V and 3 bases from J, leaving 16 bases between. Germline values: CDR1 SEHNR, CDR2 FQNEAQ (reference sequence). CDR3 sequence (DNA): TGTGCCAGCAGCCCCTCGTTTGGAGCCGACTATGGCTACACCTTC. It codes for CASSPSFGADYGYTF. Full variable domain (outside the CDR3, taken from reference TRBV7-9 and TRBJ1-2): DTGVSQNPRHKITKRGQNVTFRCDPISEHNRLYWYRQTLGQGPEFLTYFQNEAQLEKSRLLSDRFSAERPKGSFSTLEIQRTEQGDSAMYLCASSPSFGADYGYTFGSGTRLTVV.

This clonotype has at least ten counts. The V and J genes are TRBV5-5 and TRBJ2-3; D is ambiguous. Germline V gene lookup returns CDR1 SGHKS and CDR2 YYEKEE (reference sequence). This CDR3 region has 11 residues. Trimming took 7 bases from V and 4 from J, leaving 7 bases between them. The CDR3 DNA reads as TGTGCCAGCGACCTCGCAGATACGCAGTATTTT. This translates into CASDLADTQYF. The full variable domain, in which reference TRBV5-5 and TRBJ2-3 provide the parts outside the CDR3, is DAGVTQSPTHLIKTRGQQVTLRCSPISGHKSVSWYQQVLGQGPQFIFQYYEKEERGRGNFPDRFSARQFPNYSSELNVNALLLGDSALYLCASDLADTQYFGPGTRLTVL.